Listed here are 12 T cell receptor beta chains from one sample, sequenced in a study of graft-versus-host responses after intestinal transplantation. The method was immunoSEQ multiplex PCR; TCRdb's version includes in-frame clones alone and lacks a portion of them. Of roughly 90,000 clones in the sample, roughly 90% are singletons; the top ten hold 0.28%. These TCRs are of unknown antigen specificity. The specimen was unstimulated CD4+ T cells sorted from spleen or lymph node cells, collected before transplant. The receptors here all came from a human donor who was the organ donor for an intestinal transplant.

The V call is TRBV7-8, the J call TRBJ2-2; D is unresolved. The V gene lost 5 bases and the J gene lost 0 bases, with 10 bases spanning the gap. There are 15 residues in the CDR3. Germline V gene lookup returns CDR1 SGHVS and CDR2 FQNEAQ. CDR3 sequence reads: CASSPPLANTGELFF. The CDR3 DNA follows: TGTGCCAGCAGCCCGCCCCTAGCGAACACCGGGGAGCTGTTTTTT.

V gene TRBV5-1 combines with J gene TRBJ2-5; 11 bases fit TRBD2. Germline V CDR1 and CDR2: SGHRS, YFSETQ. The CDR3 totals 17 residues. The ends lost 2 bases at V and 3 bases at J; junction bases unmatched: 9. The CDR3 DNA is TGCGCCAGCAGCTTTGCCCAACTAGCGGGGGTCGAAGAGACCCAGTACTTC. Its protein product is CASSFAQLAGVEETQYF.

The rearrangement joins TRBV2 to TRBJ2-7; TRBD2 agrees at 8 bases. CDR1 is SNHLY and CDR2 is FYNNEI in the germline V gene. The trim removed 8 bases at V and 6 bases at J, leaving 12 bases unmatched. There are 14 residues in the CDR3. The CDR3 nucleotides are TGTGCCAGCTTAAGGGAACGGGGGGGCAGCGAGCAGTACTTC. This sequence encodes CASLRERGGSEQYF.

This clone was seen only once. The genes are TRBV10-1 and TRBJ2-3, with 14 bases lining up with TRBD2. This CDR3 has 21 residues. Germline loops: CDR1 WNHNN, CDR2 SYGVQD (reference sequence). V trimming: 4 bases; J trimming: 3 bases; junction bases outside the gene matches: 18. The CDR3 region is CASSVQTGGTSGRRTTDTQYF. The CDR3 bases are TGCGCCAGCAGTGTCCAAACCGGCGGGACTAGCGGGAGACGAACAACAGATACGCAGTATTTT.

CDR3 nucleotides: TGTGCCAGCTCCCCCGGGACTAGCCCCAATGAGCAGTTCTTC. It translates to CASSPGTSPNEQFF. V usage is TRBV18 and J usage is TRBJ2-1, with 9 bases matching TRBD2. The CDR3 has 14 amino acids. The junction had 6 bases not matched to a gene; V was cut back by 6 bases and J by 6 bases. The germline V gene encodes CDR1 KGHSH and CDR2 LQKENI.

The chain recombines TRBV7-8 with TRBJ2-7; 11 bases line up with TRBD1. Per the germline V gene, CDR1 is SGHVS and CDR2 is FQNEAQ. The J segment lost 1 base and the V segment lost 1 base, leaving 12 bases of the junction unmatched. There are 19 residues in the CDR3. CDR3 in DNA: TGTGCCAGCAGCTTAGGGTTGGGGACAGGGGGAAGTGGGTCCTACGAGCAGTACTTC. Translated: CASSLGLGTGGSGSYEQYF.

This clone was found once. This chain connects TRBV7-8 to TRBJ2-2, with D perhaps matching TRBD1 (7 bases). The V gene lost 5 bases and the J gene lost 3 bases, with 19 bases spanning the gap. Germline V gene data show CDR1 as SGHVS and CDR2 as FQNEAQ. The CDR3 consists of 17 residues. The CDR3 reads CASSPTRGVMDTGELFF. DNA for the CDR3: TGTGCCAGCAGCCCAACCAGGGGGGTAATGGACACCGGGGAGCTGTTTTTT. The entire variable domain, with the rest obtained from reference TRBV7-8 and TRBJ2-2, is as follows: GAGVSQSPRYKVAKRGQDVALRCDPISGHVSLFWYQQALGQGPEFLTYFQNEAQLDKSGLPSDRFFAERPEGSVSTLKIQRTQQEDSAVYLCASSPTRGVMDTGELFFGEGSRLTVL.

V usage is TRBV6-1 and J usage is TRBJ1-2; D is possibly TRBD1 (6 bases). V was pared by 4 bases and J by 3 bases, with 12 bases between. The CDR3 covers 14 residues. CDR1 MNHNS and CDR2 SASEGT come from the germline V gene. The CDR3 here is CASSVTQGDYGYTF. CDR3 sequence (DNA): TGTGCCAGCAGTGTAACACAGGGAGACTATGGCTACACCTTC.

This chain uses TRBV19 with TRBJ2-5; 10 bases are shared with TRBD2. Germline CDR1 LNHDA, CDR2 SQIVND (reference sequence). The CDR3 runs to 17 residues. The J segment lost 4 bases and the V segment lost 3 bases, leaving 11 bases of the junction unmatched. The CDR3 DNA follows: TGTGCCAGTAGTATCGGAGCGGGGGGGCTGTCGTCAGAGACCCAGTACTTC. This gives the protein CASSIGAGGLSSETQYF.

In this sample, this clone turned up once. The chain has TRBV6-5 and TRBJ1-2, with 11 bases identical to TRBD1. Germline V gene data show CDR1 as MNHEY and CDR2 as SVGAGI. The CDR3 is made up of 14 amino acids. V trimming: 2 bases; J trimming: 7 bases; junction bases outside the gene matches: 3. CDR3 sequence (DNA): TGTGCCAGCAGTTACGGGACAGGGGGACTTGGCTACACCTTC. Amino acids: CASSYGTGGLGYTF.

The chain recombines TRBV7-3 with TRBJ2-5; perhaps TRBD1 as D (6 bases). CDR3 size: 14 residues. Germline assignment: CDR1 SGHTA and CDR2 FQGTGA. The germline V and J ends were trimmed by 5 bases and 5 bases, with 15 bases remaining between them. The chain's CDR3 is CASSPLGGAETQYF. Written as DNA, the CDR3 is TGTGCCAGCAGCCCTTTAGGGGGAGCGGAGACCCAGTACTTC.

This CDR3 reads CASSVGGTVGGSGYTF. CDR3 bases: TGTGCCAGCAGCGTCGGGGGGACGGTCGGGGGCTCTGGCTACACCTTC. The rearrangement joins TRBV9 to TRBJ1-2, with D possibly being TRBD1 (6 bases). CDR3 length equals 16 residues. Per germline, CDR1 SGDLS and CDR2 YYNGEE. Trimming took 2 bases from V and 7 from J, leaving 21 bases between them.